The 9 T cell receptor beta chains below all came from one sample that was sequenced in a study of identical twins. TCRdb reprocessed the 5' RACE reads with MiXCR, giving one entry per CDR3 protein. Of just under 650,000 distinct CDR3 sequences detected, 7% to 7.5% appear once; the ten largest clones hold approximately 1.5%. The sample was also linked to a second study, of yellow fever vaccine responses in identical twins.

The source material was PBMCs. These receptors were obtained from a young woman in good health.

This clonotype showed up just a few times. The V gene is TRBV7-9, the J gene TRBJ2-2; a possible D gene is TRBD2 (5 bases). In germline, CDR1 is SEHNR, CDR2 FQNEAQ (reference sequence). V dropped 11 bases and J dropped 3 bases, with 13 bases sitting between them. The CDR3 consists of 13 residues. This CDR3 reads CALTYGDTGELFF. The CDR3 DNA reads as TGTGCCCTGACTTACGGGGACACCGGGGAGCTGTTTTTT.

The chain is built from TRBV19 and TRBJ2-1, with 7 nucleotides matching TRBD2. Per germline, CDR1 LNHDA and CDR2 SQIVND (reference sequence). There are 15 residues in the CDR3. V was clipped by 10 bases and J by 5 bases; unmatched bases: 14. The CDR3 loop is CATFRQSGNDNEQFF. CDR3 in DNA: TGTGCCACCTTCAGACAGAGCGGGAACGACAATGAGCAGTTCTTC.

This clonotype came up a few times. This sequence joins TRBV10-3 and TRBJ2-3, with D perhaps matching TRBD1 (6 bases). The CDR3 loop spans 14 amino acids. With 9 bases removed from V and 0 bases from J, the gap between germline ends came to 13 bases. The germline gives CDR1 ENHRY, CDR2 SYGVKD. The CDR3 loop is CAILQGTSTDTQYF. The CDR3 bases are TGTGCCATATTACAGGGTACTAGCACAGATACGCAGTATTTT.

The genes are TRBV6-5 and TRBJ2-7, with D possibly called TRBD1 or TRBD2 (5 bases each). This CDR3 contains 15 residues. V lost 5 bases and J 2 bases, leaving 16 bases between the germline ends. Germline V gene lookup returns CDR1 MNHEY and CDR2 SVGAGI. CDR3 DNA sequence: TGTGCCAGCAGTCATTCGGGACGCCAGCCCTACGAGCAGTACTTC. It translates to CASSHSGRQPYEQYF.

This clonotype has a handful of counts. This chain links TRBV11-2 with TRBJ2-3, with TRBD1 identical over 8 bases. Germline CDR1 SGHAT, CDR2 FQNNGV. The junction had 5 bases not matched to a gene; V was cut back by 0 bases and J by 3 bases. The CDR3 is 16 amino acids. The CDR3 region has the DNA TGTGCCAGCAGCTTAGAGGTGACAGGGGATACAGATACGCAGTATTTT. It translates to CASSLEVTGDTDTQYF. Together with reference TRBV11-2 and TRBJ2-3, the CDR3 gives the full variable domain: EAGVAQSPRYKIIEKRQSVAFWCNPISGHATLYWYQQILGQGPKLLIQFQNNGVVDDSQLPKDRFSAERLKGVDSTLKIQPAKLEDSAVYLCASSLEVTGDTDTQYFGPGTRLTVL.

CDR3 region: CSAPWGHLYNEQFF. In nucleotides, the CDR3 is TGCAGTGCCCCCTGGGGCCACCTCTACAATGAGCAGTTCTTC. The rearrangement links TRBV20-1 to TRBJ2-1, with D possibly being TRBD1 (5 bases). The V gene lost 6 bases and the J gene lost 3 bases, with 15 bases spanning the gap. Germline CDR1 DFQATT, CDR2 SNEGSKA (reference sequence). CDR3 length: 14 amino acids.

The V call is TRBV7-6, the J call TRBJ2-5; the D gene is possibly TRBD1 (6 bases). The CDR3 sequence is 15 residues long. The germline V and J ends were trimmed by 0 bases and 5 bases, with 13 bases remaining between them. Germline lookup yields CDR1 SGHVS and CDR2 FNYEAQ. The CDR3 reads CASSLAGVTGETQYF. In DNA, the CDR3 is TGTGCCAGCAGCTTAGCGGGGGTTACAGGGGAGACCCAGTACTTC.

This clonotype was detected ten times or more. The V call is TRBV14, the J call TRBJ2-2, with a weak D call TRBD2 (6 bases). This CDR3 contains 17 residues. Trimming stripped 0 bases from V and 6 bases from J, with 17 bases between. Germline V gene data show CDR1 as SGHDN and CDR2 as FVKESK. The CDR3 loop reads CASSQEIFPGEAGELFF. The CDR3 coding sequence is TGTGCCAGCAGCCAAGAGATCTTTCCGGGGGAGGCCGGGGAGCTGTTTTTT.

Many counts were recorded for this clonotype. V and J are TRBV5-1 and TRBJ2-7; 11 bases line up with TRBD2. The germline gives CDR1 SGHRS, CDR2 YFSETQ. The CDR3 length is 16 residues. J lost 4 bases, V lost 4 bases, and 10 bases had no gene match. The CDR3 loop is CASSLSGTSGTYEQYF. The CDR3, as DNA: TGCGCCAGCAGCCTCTCCGGGACTAGCGGCACGTACGAGCAGTACTTC.